This entry lists 30 T cell receptor beta chains sequenced from one sample in a study of cytomegalovirus exposure and HLA in healthy donors. 13 Jbeta primers and 60 Vbeta primers were used for the PCR. Data came from immunoSEQ multiplex PCR; TCRdb stores just in-frame clones and leaves some out. This table holds 150,000 to 200,000 clones, 77% found once. The sample consisted of PBMCs. These TCRs come from a woman in her twenties or thirties in good health and CMV-seronegative.

V and J are TRBV30 and TRBJ2-7; D might be TRBD1 (6 bases). V lost 1 base and J 5 bases, leaving 18 bases between the germline ends. Germline loops: CDR1 GTSNPN, CDR2 SVGIG (reference sequence). This CDR3 spans 15 amino acids. Here the CDR3 reads CAWSAYPGAGDEQYF. The CDR3 DNA reads TGTGCCTGGAGTGCCTACCCAGGGGCCGGGGACGAGCAGTACTTC.

This chain uses TRBV12-5 with TRBJ2-1; D is unresolved. This CDR3 is built from 11 residues. Trimming removed 4 bases from V and 5 bases from J, with 3 bases in between. The germline CDR1 and CDR2 sequences are LGHNT and FRNRAP. CDR3 sequence (DNA): TGTGCTAGTGGTTCCGACAATGAGCAGTTCTTC. Translating it yields CASGSDNEQFF.

The chain employs TRBV27 and TRBJ1-1, with a possible D match to TRBD1 (5 bases). Per germline, CDR1 MNHEY and CDR2 SMNVEV (reference sequence). The CDR3 loop spans 14 amino acids. V lost 4 bases and J 6 bases, leaving 15 bases between the germline ends. The CDR3, as DNA: TGTGCCAGCAGTTCCCCGGGGGTCGGCGCTGAAGCTTTCTTT. This codes for CASSSPGVGAEAFF.

The chain uses TRBV18 and TRBJ2-2, with 7 bases matching TRBD1. The germline CDR1 and CDR2 sequences are KGHSH and LQKENI. The CDR3 consists of 18 residues. The ends lost 0 bases at V and 1 base at J; junction bases unmatched: 8. The CDR3 protein is CASSPPLGRGLNTGELFF. The CDR3 coding sequence is TGTGCCAGCTCACCACCTCTGGGCAGGGGGTTGAACACCGGGGAGCTGTTTTTT.

The V gene is TRBV2, the J gene TRBJ1-6; 8 nucleotides match TRBD1. The CDR3 is 16 amino acids. Unmatched junction bases numbered 9, after V lost 5 bases and J lost 6 bases. CDR1 is SNHLY and CDR2 is FYNNEI in the germline V gene. CDR3 region: CASSLQGARRNSPLHF. In DNA form, the CDR3 reads TGTGCCAGCAGTCTTCAGGGGGCGAGACGTAATTCACCCCTCCACTTT. Together with reference TRBV2 and TRBJ1-6, the CDR3 gives the full variable domain: EPEVTQTPSHQVTQMGQEVILRCVPISNHLYFYWYRQILGQKVEFLVSFYNNEISEKSEIFDDQFSVERPDGSNFTLKIRSTKLEDSAMYFCASSLQGARRNSPLHFGNGTRLTVT.

This clone was seen only a few times. This chain links TRBV14 with TRBJ2-7, with 7 bases that match TRBD1. Per germline, CDR1 SGHDN and CDR2 FVKESK. J was trimmed by 7 bases and V by 3 bases; bases with no gene match: 9. The CDR3 covers 14 residues. Here the CDR3 DNA reads TGTGCCAGCAGCCAGATACAGGGGTATGGTGAGCAGTACTTC. Translation: CASSQIQGYGEQYF. The full variable domain, completed using reference TRBV14 and TRBJ2-7, is EAGVTQFPSHSVIEKGQTVTLRCDPISGHDNLYWYRRVMGKEIKFLLHFVKESKQDESGMPNNRFLAERTGGTYSTLKVQPAELEDSGVYFCASSQIQGYGEQYFGPGTRLTVT.

The V and J genes are TRBV18 and TRBJ1-6; the D is unclear. CDR1 and CDR2 (germline): KGHSH, LQKENI. This CDR3 comprises 13 residues. V was shortened by 6 bases and J by 5 bases, with 8 bases between the two germline ends. CDR3 residues: CASSEVDNSPLHF. The DNA for the CDR3 is TGTGCCAGCTCGGAGGTGGATAATTCACCCCTCCACTTT.

The chain has TRBV5-4 and TRBJ1-1, with a possible D match to TRBD1 (5 bases). Deletions cut 5 bases from V and 3 bases from J, with 14 bases between. CDR1 SGHNT and CDR2 YYREEE come from the germline V gene (reference sequence). This CDR3 is built from 14 residues. The CDR3 bases are TGTGCCAGCAGGGTTCAGGGACTGGACACTGAAGCTTTCTTT. Translated, it gives CASRVQGLDTEAFF.

This clone was detected many times. This chain connects TRBV4-2 to TRBJ2-7; D gene ambiguous. The CDR3 runs to 15 residues. In germline, CDR1 is LGHNA, CDR2 YNFKEQ. Between the trimmed V and J ends, which lost 0 bases and 3 bases, there was a span of 12 bases. The CDR3 region is CASSQDFQGVYEQYF. The CDR3 DNA sequence: TGTGCCAGCAGCCAAGATTTTCAAGGAGTCTACGAGCAGTACTTC.

The rearrangement uses TRBV5-1 and TRBJ1-1; the D gene is possibly TRBD1 (6 bases). CDR3 length: 17 residues. Trimming left V 4 bases short and J 1 base short, with 20 bases between. CDR1 SGHRS and CDR2 YFSETQ come from the germline V gene. The CDR3 loop is CASSPGHSPRRNTEAFF. The DNA for the CDR3 is TGCGCCAGCAGCCCGGGACATTCTCCCCGAAGGAACACTGAAGCTTTCTTT.

The chain recombines TRBV29-1 with TRBJ1-2; D is undetermined. CDR3 length equals 9 residues. The V and J ends lost 7 bases and 7 bases respectively, with 7 bases between them. Germline loops: CDR1 SQVTM, CDR2 ANQGSEA. CDR3 protein: CSEISGYTF. The CDR3 region has the DNA TGCAGCGAAATCTCTGGCTACACCTTC.

The chain carries TRBV2 and TRBJ2-5, with D perhaps matching TRBD1 (6 bases). The J call may be wrong; the DNA end is better matched by TRBJ2-7. Germline loops: CDR1 SNHLY, CDR2 FYNNEI. This CDR3 region has 13 residues. CDR3 sequence: CASSVDSSIEQYF. The DNA of the CDR3 is TGTGCCAGCAGTGTGGACAGCTCGATCGAGCAGTACTTC.

The rearrangement joins TRBV27 to TRBJ1-1; TRBD1 agrees at 7 bases. V shed 5 bases, J shed 3 bases, and the junction held 3 bases outside the gene matches. This CDR3 has 13 amino acids. Germline lookup yields CDR1 MNHEY and CDR2 SMNVEV (reference sequence). The CDR3 nucleotides read TGTGCCAGCAGTCGGGACAGATACACTGAAGCTTTCTTT. Translating it yields CASSRDRYTEAFF.

The chain recombines TRBV20-1 with TRBJ2-3; D gene unclear. V lost 5 bases and J 6 bases, leaving 9 bases between the germline ends. The CDR3 consists of 11 residues. From germline, CDR1 is DFQATT and CDR2 SNEGSKA (reference sequence). The CDR3 is CSARPGDTQYF. CDR3 sequence (DNA): TGCAGTGCTCGCCCCGGGGATACGCAGTATTTT.

This clone was detected only once. This chain uses TRBV19 with TRBJ2-5; maybe TRBD2 (7 bases). The CDR3 contains 15 residues. CDR1 is LNHDA and CDR2 is SQIVND in the germline V gene (reference sequence). V lost 6 bases to trimming and J lost 5 bases, with 19 bases between them. The CDR3 bases are TGTGCCAGTAGACGGAAGGGGGGGGGCAGGGAGACCCAGTACTTC. Residues: CASRRKGGGRETQYF.

This clone was counted once. The rearrangement joins TRBV5-4 to TRBJ2-2; tentative D call: TRBD2 (7 bases). The CDR3 consists of 16 residues. In germline, CDR1 is SGHNT, CDR2 YYREEE (reference sequence). The ends were cut back, 4 bases at V and 5 bases at J, with 18 bases in the middle. The chain's CDR3 is CASSPNTGRGTGELFF. The CDR3 DNA is TGTGCCAGCAGCCCTAACACAGGGAGGGGAACCGGGGAGCTGTTTTTT.

V gene TRBV29-1 combines with J gene TRBJ2-3, with D perhaps TRBD1 (6 bases). The CDR3 sequence is 12 residues long. The germline V gene has CDR1 SQVTM and CDR2 ANQGSEA. With 2 bases removed from V and 6 bases from J, the gap between germline ends came to 9 bases. The CDR3, as DNA: TGCAGCGTTGAACAGGACAGTGATACGCAGTATTTT. It encodes CSVEQDSDTQYF.

The gene calls are TRBV7-6 and TRBJ2-7; D is undetermined. The CDR3 spans 14 residues. CDR1 is SGHVS, CDR2 FNYEAQ, per germline. Trimming took off 1 base at V and 6 bases at J, with 13 bases between the two ends. CDR3 amino acids: CASSLEHSSGEQYF. The CDR3 nucleotides are TGTGCCAGCAGCTTAGAGCACAGTTCAGGCGAGCAGTACTTC.

The genes are TRBV5-1 and TRBJ2-3; D unresolved. V gave up 4 bases and J gave up 1 base, with 10 bases separating them. This CDR3 contains 14 residues. Germline V gene data show CDR1 as SGHRS and CDR2 as YFSETQ. The CDR3 loop reads CASSELRGTDTQYF. The DNA for the CDR3 is TGCGCCAGCAGCGAGCTCCGCGGCACAGATACGCAGTATTTT. Variable domain in full (rest from reference TRBV5-1 and TRBJ2-3): KAGVTQTPRYLIKTRGQQVTLSCSPISGHRSVSWYQQTPGQGLQFLFEYFSETQRNKGNFPGRFSGRQFSNSRSEMNVSTLELGDSALYLCASSELRGTDTQYFGPGTRLTVL.

The gene calls are TRBV4-2 and TRBJ1-4; perhaps TRBD1 as D (5 bases). The germline V and J ends were trimmed by 1 base and 5 bases, with 17 bases remaining between them. This CDR3 contains 17 residues. Germline CDR1 LGHNA, CDR2 YNFKEQ. The CDR3 spells CASSQGVVGGTNEKLFF. CDR3 DNA: TGTGCCAGCAGCCAAGGAGTGGTCGGCGGGACGAATGAAAAACTGTTTTTT.

This clone was counted once. V gene TRBV5-1 combines with J gene TRBJ2-7; no reliable D call. V lost 4 bases, J lost 2 bases, and 13 bases lay in between. Germline assignment: CDR1 SGHRS and CDR2 YFSETQ. This CDR3 has 14 residues. In nucleotides, the CDR3 is TGCGCCAGCAGCGTCGAGGCACGGACCTACGAGCAGTACTTC. Encoded protein: CASSVEARTYEQYF.

This chain uses TRBV6-5 with TRBJ1-2, with D possibly being TRBD1 (6 bases). There are 12 residues in the CDR3. Per germline, CDR1 MNHEY and CDR2 SVGAGI. Trimming removed 7 bases at V and 7 bases at J, with 13 bases between. The CDR3 region has the DNA TGTGCCAGCACCTCAGGGGTTGGTGGCTACACCTTC. Protein sequence: CASTSGVGGYTF.

The chain joins TRBV28 to TRBJ2-7, with D hard to call. This CDR3 is built from 12 residues. The germline V and J ends were trimmed by 2 bases and 3 bases, with 5 bases remaining between them. CDR1 is MDHEN and CDR2 is SYDVKM in the germline V gene. The CDR3 bases are TGTGCCAGCAGTTTACGTCTCTACGAGCAGTACTTC. It is translated as CASSLRLYEQYF.

V gene TRBV27 combines with J gene TRBJ2-2; D is unresolved. The CDR3 spans 12 residues. Looked up from germline, CDR1 is MNHEY and CDR2 is SMNVEV (reference sequence). V gave up 5 bases and J gave up 10 bases, with 11 bases separating them. The CDR3 bases are TGTGCCAGCAGTGCCCACAGAGAGGAGCTGTTTTTT. This codes for CASSAHREELFF.

The V and J genes are TRBV18 and TRBJ1-1; weak D call: TRBD1 (6 bases). V was pared by 2 bases and J by 3 bases, with 22 bases between. This CDR3 is built from 18 residues. The germline gives CDR1 KGHSH, CDR2 LQKENI. CDR3 sequence (DNA): TGTGCCAGCTCACCAAAAACACAGGGAAGAGGGGCGGACACTGAAGCTTTCTTT. As protein: CASSPKTQGRGADTEAFF.

J is TRBJ2-2 and V is TRBV28, with 9 bases aligning to TRBD1. The V gene's germline CDR1 is MDHEN and CDR2 SYDVKM. Trimming took 5 bases from V and 7 from J; bases not matched to a gene: 5. This CDR3 is 14 amino acids long. The CDR3: CASSTWTGVGELFF. The CDR3 DNA reads TGTGCCAGCAGTACCTGGACAGGGGTCGGGGAGCTGTTTTTT.

This clone was recorded a few times. The chain combines TRBV4-1 with TRBJ1-6; D is uncertain. The germline V and J ends were trimmed by 0 bases and 9 bases, with 24 bases remaining between them. Germline V lookup: CDR1 MGHRA, CDR2 YSYEKL. CDR3 length: 19 amino acids. CDR3 residues: CASSQEWSAARLIGSPLHF. The CDR3 DNA reads TGCGCCAGCAGCCAAGAATGGTCGGCAGCTAGGTTAATAGGTTCACCCCTCCACTTT.

CDR3 amino acids: CASSLTGGSYEQYF. CDR3 DNA sequence: TGTGCCAGCAGTTTGACAGGCGGATCCTACGAGCAGTACTTC. The chain has TRBV27 and TRBJ2-7, with TRBD1 as a possible D gene (6 bases). Trimming shortened V by 3 bases and J by 1 base, and 10 bases separated the two germline ends. The CDR3 totals 14 residues. CDR1 MNHEY and CDR2 SMNVEV come from the germline V gene (reference sequence).

Notes on this clone: This sample also contains other DNA sequences that code for the same CDR3. The J gene is TRBJ1-1, the V gene TRBV27, with D maybe TRBD1 (6 bases). The V gene's germline CDR1 is MNHEY and CDR2 SMNVEV (reference sequence). The CDR3 is 13 amino acids. V lost 0 bases to trimming and J lost 4 bases, with 6 bases between them. CDR3 sequence reads: CASSLSTGTEAFF. CDR3 DNA sequence: TGTGCCAGCAGTTTATCGACAGGCACTGAAGCTTTCTTT.

The genes are TRBV19 and TRBJ1-1; D ambiguous. This CDR3 has 14 residues. Per germline, CDR1 LNHDA and CDR2 SQIVND (reference sequence). V was cut by 1 base and J by 1 base, with 7 bases left in between. The CDR3 DNA sequence: TGTGCCAGTAGTATAGCCCCAGAGAACACTGAAGCTTTCTTT. Its translation is CASSIAPENTEAFF.